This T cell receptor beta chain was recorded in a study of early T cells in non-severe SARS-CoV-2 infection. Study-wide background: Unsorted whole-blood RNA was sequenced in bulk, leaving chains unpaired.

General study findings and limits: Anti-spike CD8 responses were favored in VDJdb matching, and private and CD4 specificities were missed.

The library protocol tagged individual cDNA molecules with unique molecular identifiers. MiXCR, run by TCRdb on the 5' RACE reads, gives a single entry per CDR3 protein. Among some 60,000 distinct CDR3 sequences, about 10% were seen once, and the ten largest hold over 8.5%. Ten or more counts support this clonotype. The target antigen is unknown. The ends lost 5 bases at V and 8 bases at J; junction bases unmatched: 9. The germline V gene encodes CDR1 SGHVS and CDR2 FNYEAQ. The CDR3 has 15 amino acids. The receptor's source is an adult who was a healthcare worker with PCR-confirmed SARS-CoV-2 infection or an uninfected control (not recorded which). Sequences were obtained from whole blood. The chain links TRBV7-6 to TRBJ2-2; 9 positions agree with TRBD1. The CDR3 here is CASSPETGGSGELFF. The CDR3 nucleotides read TGTGCCAGCAGCCCCGAAACAGGGGGCTCTGGGGAGCTGTTTTTT.